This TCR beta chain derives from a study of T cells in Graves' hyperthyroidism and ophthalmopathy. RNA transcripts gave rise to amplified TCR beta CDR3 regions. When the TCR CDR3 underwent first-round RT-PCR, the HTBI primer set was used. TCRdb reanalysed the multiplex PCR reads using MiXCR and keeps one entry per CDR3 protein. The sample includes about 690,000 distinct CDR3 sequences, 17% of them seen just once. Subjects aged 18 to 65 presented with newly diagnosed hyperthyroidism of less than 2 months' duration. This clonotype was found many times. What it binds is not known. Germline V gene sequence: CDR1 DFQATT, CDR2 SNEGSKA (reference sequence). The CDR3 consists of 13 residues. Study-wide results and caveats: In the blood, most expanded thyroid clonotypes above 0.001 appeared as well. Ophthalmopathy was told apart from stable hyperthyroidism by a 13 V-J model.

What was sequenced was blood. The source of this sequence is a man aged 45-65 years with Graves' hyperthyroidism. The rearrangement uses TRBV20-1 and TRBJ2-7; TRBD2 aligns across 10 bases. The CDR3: CSVEAGGVYEQYF. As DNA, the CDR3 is TGCAGCGTAGAAGCGGGAGGGGTCTACGAGCAGTACTTC.